The 28 T cell receptor beta chains presented below share a single source sample, sequenced in a study of shared clonotypes between healthy human individuals. Method: immunoSEQ multiplex PCR; TCRdb's copy keeps in-frame clones and lacks some. The sample lists over a million clones, over 95% occurring once. Sequencing was carried out using naive CD4+ T cells sorted from blood. Stated subset: CD45RA+ positively selected. These receptors were taken from a man aged 30 to 45 in good health.

The chain combines TRBV7-2 with TRBJ2-1; 10 bases line up with TRBD2. The germline V gene has CDR1 SGHTA and CDR2 FQGNSA. This CDR3 is 17 amino acids long. V was pared by 4 bases and J by 9 bases, with 15 bases of the junction left unmatched. As DNA, the CDR3 is TGTGCCAGCAGCTCCCGAGCGGGAGGGCCAGTCCGTACTGAGCAGTTCTTC. The encoded protein is CASSSRAGGPVRTEQFF.

A word on this clone: The same CDR3 is also encoded by other DNA sequences in this sample. The chain links TRBV11-2 to TRBJ2-2; perhaps TRBD1 as D (6 bases). V lost 3 bases and J 1 base, leaving 6 bases between the germline ends. Germline-derived CDR1 and CDR2 are SGHAT and FQNNGV. There are 14 residues in the CDR3. The CDR3, as DNA: TGTGCCAGCAGCTTGACAGGGAACACCGGGGAGCTGTTTTTT. It yields the protein CASSLTGNTGELFF. Drawing the rest from reference TRBV11-2 and TRBJ2-2, the complete variable domain is EAGVAQSPRYKIIEKRQSVAFWCNPISGHATLYWYQQILGQGPKLLIQFQNNGVVDDSQLPKDRFSAERLKGVDSTLKIQPAKLEDSAVYLCASSLTGNTGELFFGEGSRLTVL.

This clone was seen just once. The chain combines TRBV14 with TRBJ1-2, with 7 bases fitting TRBD1. This CDR3 has 15 amino acids. Germline CDR1 reads SGHDN; CDR2 reads FVKESK. V lost 2 bases to trimming and J lost 8 bases; unmatched junction nucleotides: 11. This CDR3 is CASSQFSRGRGGYTF. In DNA form, the CDR3 reads TGTGCCAGCAGCCAATTTAGTAGGGGGCGAGGAGGCTACACCTTC. Variable domain in full (rest from reference TRBV14 and TRBJ1-2): EAGVTQFPSHSVIEKGQTVTLRCDPISGHDNLYWYRRVMGKEIKFLLHFVKESKQDESGMPNNRFLAERTGGTYSTLKVQPAELEDSGVYFCASSQFSRGRGGYTFGSGTRLTVV.

The chain combines TRBV9 with TRBJ2-1; tentatively, D is TRBD1 (6 bases). This CDR3 is 13 amino acids long. The germline V gene encodes CDR1 SGDLS and CDR2 YYNGEE. Trimming cost V 2 bases and J 9 bases, with 12 bases left between them. The DNA for the CDR3 is TGTGCCAGCAGCGTGGACAGTTTTCGTGAGCAGTTCTTC. Its translation is CASSVDSFREQFF.

With regard to this clone: The germline gene is not matched at one end of the junction; a read error may be the cause. The V call is TRBV18, the J call TRBJ2-7; no definite D call. CDR3 length: 12 amino acids. CDR1 and CDR2 (germline): KGHSH, LQKENI. CDR3 loop: CASSPLGRTQEF. DNA for the CDR3: TGTGCCAGCTCACCACTCGGACGGACGCAGGAATTC.

The chain uses TRBV6-5 and TRBJ2-3, with 9 nucleotides matching TRBD1. The V and J ends lost 0 bases and 5 bases, in that order; junction bases with no gene match: 3. Germline V lookup: CDR1 MNHEY, CDR2 SVGAGI. The CDR3 is 15 residues long. In nucleotides, the CDR3 is TGTGCCAGCAGTTACTCTGGGACAGGGAGAGATACGCAGTATTTT. It is translated as CASSYSGTGRDTQYF.

This chain links TRBV11-2 with TRBJ2-1; D gene uncertain. Germline loops: CDR1 SGHAT, CDR2 FQNNGV. Trimming took 1 base from V and 0 from J, leaving 7 bases between them. The length of the CDR3 is 15 residues. The CDR3 protein is CASSLARTSYNEQFF. As DNA, the CDR3 is TGTGCCAGCAGCTTAGCACGGACCTCCTACAATGAGCAGTTCTTC.

The chain carries TRBV7-8 and TRBJ1-2; D is perhaps TRBD1 (5 bases). V was pared by 5 bases and J by 2 bases, with 12 bases between. The CDR3 is made up of 14 amino acids. The V gene's germline CDR1 is SGHVS and CDR2 FQNEAQ. CDR3 residues: CASSGRQNNYGYTF. CDR3 sequence (DNA): TGTGCCAGCAGCGGAAGACAGAACAACTATGGCTACACCTTC.

CDR3 in amino acids: CATSSYRGAHYGYTF. For the CDR3, the DNA is TGTGCCACCAGCAGCTATCGGGGGGCGCACTATGGCTACACCTTC. The chain recombines TRBV15 with TRBJ1-2; a possible D gene is TRBD1 (6 bases). V was pared by 3 bases and J by 3 bases, with 14 bases between. The CDR3 totals 15 residues. Germline values: CDR1 LNHNV, CDR2 YYDKDF (reference sequence).

The chain links TRBV27 to TRBJ2-7; D is perhaps TRBD2 (6 bases). Looked up from germline, CDR1 is MNHEY and CDR2 is SMNVEV (reference sequence). This CDR3 has 14 residues. The V end lost 2 bases, the J end lost 7 bases, and 15 bases lay between the germline ends. This CDR3 reads CASSLEGLAGEQYF. CDR3 nucleotides: TGTGCCAGCAGTTTAGAGGGGCTTGCGGGGGAGCAGTACTTC.

This chain links TRBV5-1 with TRBJ2-7; 10 nucleotides agree with TRBD2. CDR3 length equals 14 residues. Germline loops: CDR1 SGHRS, CDR2 YFSETQ. Losses at the gene ends were 4 bases for V and 4 bases for J; bases not matched to a gene: 5. Here the CDR3 reads CASSPSGRLYEQYF. DNA for the CDR3: TGCGCCAGCAGCCCTAGCGGGAGACTATACGAGCAGTACTTC. The whole variable domain, filled in from reference TRBV5-1 and TRBJ2-7, reads KAGVTQTPRYLIKTRGQQVTLSCSPISGHRSVSWYQQTPGQGLQFLFEYFSETQRNKGNFPGRFSGRQFSNSRSEMNVSTLELGDSALYLCASSPSGRLYEQYFGPGTRLTVT.

This clone was detected only once. The V gene is TRBV30, the J gene TRBJ2-2; D gene ambiguous. Trimming left V 3 bases short and J 5 bases short, with 10 bases between. This CDR3 has 13 amino acids. CDR1 and CDR2 (germline): GTSNPN, SVGIG (reference sequence). The CDR3 sequence is CAWRATLTGELFF. The CDR3 region has the DNA TGTGCCTGGAGGGCTACTTTAACCGGGGAGCTGTTTTTT.

A word on this clone: Other DNA sequences in the same sample also yield this CDR3. V usage is TRBV7-2 and J usage is TRBJ2-1; the D is unclear. Trimming took 5 bases from V and 7 from J, leaving 6 bases between them. Per the germline V gene, CDR1 is SGHTA and CDR2 is FQGNSA. The CDR3 is made up of 11 amino acids. The CDR3 here is CASSLGNEQFF. In nucleotides, the CDR3 is TGTGCCAGCAGCCTAGGGAATGAGCAGTTCTTC.

Details on this clone: The sample carries other DNA sequences with the same CDR3. The chain is built from TRBV5-1 and TRBJ2-7; TRBD1 matches at 9 bases. The CDR3 contains 15 residues. Germline V lookup: CDR1 SGHRS, CDR2 YFSETQ. Losses at the gene ends were 0 bases for V and 4 bases for J; bases not matched to a gene: 5. The chain's CDR3 is CASSLGGTGTYEQYF. The CDR3 DNA sequence: TGCGCCAGCAGCTTGGGCGGGACAGGGACATACGAGCAGTACTTC.

The gene calls are TRBV7-2 and TRBJ1-1, with 10 bases matching TRBD1. The V and J ends lost 5 bases and 4 bases, in that order; junction bases with no gene match: 4. CDR3 size: 14 residues. The germline gives CDR1 SGHTA, CDR2 FQGNSA. This CDR3 reads CASSGRTGGTEAFF. In DNA, the CDR3 is TGTGCCAGCAGCGGACGGACAGGGGGCACTGAAGCTTTCTTT.

For this clone: Other DNA sequences of this sample code for an identical CDR3. V gene TRBV18 combines with J gene TRBJ2-2; a weak D match, TRBD2 (5 bases). The CDR3 loop spans 14 amino acids. V shed 3 bases and J shed 5 bases, with 10 bases lying between them. Germline CDR1 KGHSH, CDR2 LQKENI. The CDR3 region is CASSPSRGTGELFF. CDR3 nucleotides: TGTGCCAGCTCACCGTCCCGAGGGACCGGGGAGCTGTTTTTT.

J is TRBJ2-7 and V is TRBV19; D gene unclear. CDR3 length: 14 residues. Germline CDR1 and CDR2: LNHDA and SQIVND (reference sequence). V was shortened by 2 bases and J by 2 bases, with 10 bases between the two germline ends. CDR3 sequence (DNA): TGTGCCAGTAGTATAAACAGCGCGACCTACGAGCAGTACTTC. It codes for CASSINSATYEQYF.

This sequence joins TRBV19 and TRBJ2-1; 11 nucleotides agree with TRBD2. With 5 bases clipped from V and 1 base from J, the junction kept 7 bases outside the gene matches. The CDR3 contains 17 residues. CDR1 is LNHDA, CDR2 SQIVND, per germline (reference sequence). The chain's CDR3 is CASSSLAGGPSYNEQFF. CDR3 sequence (DNA): TGTGCCAGTAGTTCATTAGCGGGAGGGCCATCCTACAATGAGCAGTTCTTC.

The chain recombines TRBV29-1 with TRBJ2-7; D is possibly TRBD1 (6 bases). The CDR3 covers 13 residues. Germline V gene data show CDR1 as SQVTM and CDR2 as ANQGSEA. V was cut by 5 bases and J by 1 base, with 12 bases left in between. CDR3 bases: TGCAGCGTTCGGGACATAAGTTCCTACGAGCAGTACTTC. Translation gives CSVRDISSYEQYF.

The chain links TRBV10-3 to TRBJ2-3; D is undetermined. Germline V gene sequence: CDR1 ENHRY, CDR2 SYGVKD. The CDR3 totals 13 residues. V was clipped by 8 bases and J by 0 bases, with 9 bases between them. CDR3 DNA: TGTGCCATCGGTGGCGTAAGCACAGATACGCAGTATTTT. Protein: CAIGGVSTDTQYF.

The rearrangement joins TRBV6-1 to TRBJ2-1; 8 bases match TRBD1. Germline V gene data show CDR1 as MNHNS and CDR2 as SASEGT. V was pared by 0 bases and J by 4 bases, with 2 bases of the junction left unmatched. This CDR3 contains 15 residues. DNA for the CDR3: TGTGCCAGCAGTGAAGCCCGGGACAGGTACAATGAGCAGTTCTTC. It translates to CASSEARDRYNEQFF.

The chain combines TRBV6-6 with TRBJ1-1, with D hard to call. Germline CDR1 reads MNHNY; CDR2 reads SVGAGI (reference sequence). Trimming stripped 5 bases from V and 2 bases from J, with 3 bases between. There are 11 residues in the CDR3. The CDR3, as DNA: TGTGCCAGCAGTGTCAACACTGAAGCTTTCTTT. The encoded protein is CASSVNTEAFF.

The chain links TRBV5-1 to TRBJ2-3; 11 bases fit TRBD2. The CDR3 length is 19 residues. Unmatched junction bases numbered 9, after V lost 0 bases and J lost 0 bases. Germline CDR1 and CDR2: SGHRS and YFSETQ. The CDR3 region is CASSLVGTSGNPSTDTQYF. The CDR3 DNA reads as TGCGCCAGCAGCTTGGTAGGGACTAGCGGTAACCCTAGCACAGATACGCAGTATTTT.

The chain uses TRBV19 and TRBJ2-1, with TRBD1 identical over 7 bases. V lost 5 bases and J lost 0; bases outside the gene matches: 10. Germline V gene sequence: CDR1 LNHDA, CDR2 SQIVND (reference sequence). CDR3 length: 17 residues. Here the CDR3 DNA reads TGTGCCAGTAGTGTATTTCACAGGGGCTCCTCCTACAATGAGCAGTTCTTC. This sequence encodes CASSVFHRGSSYNEQFF.

This clone was picked up one time. V and J are TRBV27 and TRBJ2-2; the D gene could be TRBD1 or TRBD2 (5 bases each). With 2 bases removed from V and 6 bases from J, the gap between germline ends came to 19 bases. This CDR3 comprises 17 residues. Looked up from germline, CDR1 is MNHEY and CDR2 is SMNVEV (reference sequence). CDR3 sequence: CASSLVSGTQRAGELFF. The CDR3 region has the DNA TGTGCCAGCAGTTTAGTGTCCGGGACCCAAAGGGCCGGGGAGCTGTTTTTT.

The rearrangement links TRBV19 to TRBJ2-1; D possibly corresponds to TRBD1 (5 bases). V lost 3 bases and J 0 bases, leaving 18 bases between the germline ends. The CDR3 covers 18 residues. Germline lookup yields CDR1 LNHDA and CDR2 SQIVND (reference sequence). As DNA, the CDR3 is TGTGCCAGTAGTATTCGTATGGGGCCCCCGGGCTCCTACAATGAGCAGTTCTTC. Translation: CASSIRMGPPGSYNEQFF.

J is TRBJ1-2 and V is TRBV5-6; D is unresolved. V lost 0 bases and J lost 3, with 15 bases in between. Germline CDR1 is SGHDT and CDR2 is YYEEEE. There are 16 residues in the CDR3. The CDR3 DNA follows: TGTGCCAGCAGCTTGGGGTCTACTCGTCAGGACTATGGCTACACCTTC. Translating gives CASSLGSTRQDYGYTF.

V usage is TRBV7-9 and J usage is TRBJ2-1; no definite D call. V lost 2 bases, J lost 7 bases, and 6 bases lay in between. Germline V CDR1 and CDR2: SEHNR, FQNEAQ (reference sequence). The CDR3 is 12 amino acids. The CDR3 nucleotides read TGTGCCAGCAGCTTATTCTTGAATGAGCAGTTCTTC. Translated, it gives CASSLFLNEQFF.